The 4 T cell receptor beta chains listed next were all sequenced from one sample in a study of CD8+ T cells in alopecia areata. Treatment reported: oral pan-JAK inhibitor, 5-10 mg twice daily. Extracted RNA was reverse transcribed, and the resulting cDNA served as sequencing template. The table came from immunoSEQ multiplex PCR; TCRdb's copy has only in-frame clones and leaves some out. The sample yields more than 100,000 clones, about 50% seen once. The source was CD4+ T cells sorted from blood, collected at week 4, from a patient treated with tofacitinib. The origin of the receptors is a human donor with alopecia areata.

This clone appeared a few times. The chain carries TRBV7-9 and TRBJ1-1; tentative D call: TRBD1 (5 bases). Trimming cost V 7 bases and J 5 bases, with 20 bases left between them. The CDR3 is 15 residues long. Germline V gene data show CDR1 as SEHNR and CDR2 as FQNEAQ (reference sequence). The CDR3 sequence is CASIQQVFGETEAFF. CDR3 nucleotides: TGTGCCAGCATTCAACAGGTTTTTGGAGAGACTGAAGCTTTCTTT.

The CDR3, as DNA: TGTGCCAGCAGCTTAAGGGTATGGATAGCTGAAACGTACGAGCAGTACTTC. It translates to CASSLRVWIAETYEQYF. V gene TRBV7-3 combines with J gene TRBJ2-7; the D is unclear. Germline V gene sequence: CDR1 SGHTA, CDR2 FQGTGA. The CDR3 runs to 17 residues. With 1 base removed from V and 4 bases from J, the gap between germline ends came to 20 bases. The full variable domain, its missing parts supplied by reference TRBV7-3 and TRBJ2-7, is GAGVSQTPSNKVTEKGKYVELRCDPISGHTALYWYRQSLGQGPEFLIYFQGTGAADDSGLPNDRFFAVRPEGSVSTLKIQRTERGDSAVYLCASSLRVWIAETYEQYFGPGTRLTVT.

This sequence joins TRBV5-1 and TRBJ2-3, with D unresolved. CDR3 size: 11 residues. V dropped 5 bases and J dropped 7 bases, with 8 bases sitting between them. Germline CDR1 reads SGHRS; CDR2 reads YFSETQ. The CDR3 DNA sequence: TGCGCCAGCAGTTTTGGGAATACGCAGTATTTT. Encoded protein: CASSFGNTQYF.

V usage is TRBV25-1 and J usage is TRBJ2-7; TRBD2 might be the D (5 bases). Trimming took off 6 bases at V and 3 bases at J, with 6 bases between the two ends. The CDR3 length is 11 residues. Looked up from germline, CDR1 is MGHDK and CDR2 is SYGVNS. The CDR3 sequence is CASRRDYEQYF. Written as DNA, the CDR3 is TGTGCCAGCAGGAGGGACTACGAGCAGTACTTC.